The TCR beta chain under discussion was sequenced for a study of a mutant IDH1 vaccine in newly diagnosed glioma (dated by TCRdb to the early 2020s). Study-wide context: Patients received eight vaccinations in weeks 1, 3, 5, 7, 11, 15, 19 and 23, corresponding to visits V03 through V10. Vaccination was initiated 4-6 weeks after radiotherapy alone, or concurrently with temozolomide cycles in the chemotherapy-containing groups. Of the approximately 35 treated patients, about 62% were male and 37.5% were female, and the mean age was approximately 40 years. Before enrollment, patients had received standard therapy of radiotherapy alone, temozolomide alone, or radiochemotherapy with temozolomide; most received the combination. Six visits were used for peripheral blood collection: V03 (baseline), V05, V07, V10, V12 and V13. For exploratory analyses, longitudinal TCRB deep sequencing was carried out in under 30 treated patients wherever samples were available.

Including cysteine and phenylalanine, the CDR3 has 11 amino acids. Left in the record is the CDR3 DNA by itself, 33 bases read in frame from the first base. The germline V gene (reference sequence) specifies GTSNPN as CDR1 and SVGIG as CDR2. V is reduced by 0 bases and J by 7 bases, leaving a spacing of 7 bases between them. Per the publication, the time point label means: week 11, during vaccination. Each vaccine dose, consisting of 300 ug of a 20-mer mutant IDH1 peptide in Montanide, was administered subcutaneously with topical imiquimod. Newly diagnosed WHO grade 3 or 4 IDH1-mutant astrocytomas showing loss of nuclear ATRX were present in the donors. The samples were drawn from NOA16, a multicentre, single-arm, open-label phase I trial in Germany that tested a mutant IDH1 peptide vaccine in humans for the first time. Genomic DNA for TCRB sequencing was extracted from EDTA blood using the DNeasy Blood and Tissue Kit.

Library preparation employed the immunoSEQ multiplex PCR assay. The hsTCRB Kit was used according to the manufacturer's protocol to amplify rearranged TCR beta chain sequences. TCRB libraries were sequenced on an Illumina MiSeq. Regarding the original processing steps: Demultiplexing, trimming and gene mapping were performed with the kit vendor's proprietary platform. In its TCRdb copy, this immuneACCESS table keeps in-frame sequences only and misses some clones. Where compared with another copy, unresolved V genes explain less than half of these, and the others have no known cause. The V and J calls and clone size come from that table; D and trimming were worked out from the DNA. In this sample the table shows over 95,000 clones, around 90% of which occur a single time. Of the sample, 0.5% to 0.65% is held by the ten largest clones. The investigation overall reported the following: It was noted by the authors that analyses of patient blood samples could not be reproduced owing to sample limitations. Changes in the top peripheral T cell clonotypes picked up by TCRB sequencing did not appear to be linked to pseudoprogression. Selection of PBMC samples for TCRB deep sequencing was based on availability. Vaccine-induced immune responses across multiple MHC alleles were detected in over 85% of patients.

Concerning this clone itself: Its antigen remains unidentified. Base qualities are not at hand, and no much larger clone is one base apart.

Here the chain combines TRBV30 and TRBJ2-7, with the D gene uncertain. This TCR was sampled from a woman aged 45-60 years with glioma. Sequences were derived from PBMCs, sampled from a glioma patient whose treatment included an IDH1 peptide vaccine. The CDR3 protein is CAWSVLAEQYF. The nucleotide sequence reads TGTGCCTGGAGTGTACTGGCAGAGCAGTACTTC. Reference TRBV30 and TRBJ2-7 proteins supply the regions before and after the CDR3; the full variable domain is: SQTIHQWPATLVQPVGSPLSLECTVEGTSNPNLYWYRQAAGRGLQLLFYSVGIGQISSEVPQNLSASRPQDRQFILSSKKLLLSDSGFYLCAWSVLAEQYFGPGTRLTVT.